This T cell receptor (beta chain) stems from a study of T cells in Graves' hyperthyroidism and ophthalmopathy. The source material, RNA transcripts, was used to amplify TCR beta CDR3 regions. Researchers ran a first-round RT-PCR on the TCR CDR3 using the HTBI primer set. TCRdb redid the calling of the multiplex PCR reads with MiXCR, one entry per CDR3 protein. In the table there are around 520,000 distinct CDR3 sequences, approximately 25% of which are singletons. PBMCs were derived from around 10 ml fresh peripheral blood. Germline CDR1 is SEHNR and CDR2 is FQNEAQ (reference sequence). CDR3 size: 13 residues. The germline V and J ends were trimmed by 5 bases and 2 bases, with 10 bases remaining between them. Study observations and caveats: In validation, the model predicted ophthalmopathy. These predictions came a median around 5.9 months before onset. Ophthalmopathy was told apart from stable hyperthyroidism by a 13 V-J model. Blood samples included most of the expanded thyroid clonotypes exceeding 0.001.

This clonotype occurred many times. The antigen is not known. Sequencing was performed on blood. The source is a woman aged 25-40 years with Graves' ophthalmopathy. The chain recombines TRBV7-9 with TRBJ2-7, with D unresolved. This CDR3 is CASSLSWTYEQYF. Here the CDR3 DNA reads TGTGCCAGCAGCCTCAGTTGGACCTACGAGCAGTACTTC.